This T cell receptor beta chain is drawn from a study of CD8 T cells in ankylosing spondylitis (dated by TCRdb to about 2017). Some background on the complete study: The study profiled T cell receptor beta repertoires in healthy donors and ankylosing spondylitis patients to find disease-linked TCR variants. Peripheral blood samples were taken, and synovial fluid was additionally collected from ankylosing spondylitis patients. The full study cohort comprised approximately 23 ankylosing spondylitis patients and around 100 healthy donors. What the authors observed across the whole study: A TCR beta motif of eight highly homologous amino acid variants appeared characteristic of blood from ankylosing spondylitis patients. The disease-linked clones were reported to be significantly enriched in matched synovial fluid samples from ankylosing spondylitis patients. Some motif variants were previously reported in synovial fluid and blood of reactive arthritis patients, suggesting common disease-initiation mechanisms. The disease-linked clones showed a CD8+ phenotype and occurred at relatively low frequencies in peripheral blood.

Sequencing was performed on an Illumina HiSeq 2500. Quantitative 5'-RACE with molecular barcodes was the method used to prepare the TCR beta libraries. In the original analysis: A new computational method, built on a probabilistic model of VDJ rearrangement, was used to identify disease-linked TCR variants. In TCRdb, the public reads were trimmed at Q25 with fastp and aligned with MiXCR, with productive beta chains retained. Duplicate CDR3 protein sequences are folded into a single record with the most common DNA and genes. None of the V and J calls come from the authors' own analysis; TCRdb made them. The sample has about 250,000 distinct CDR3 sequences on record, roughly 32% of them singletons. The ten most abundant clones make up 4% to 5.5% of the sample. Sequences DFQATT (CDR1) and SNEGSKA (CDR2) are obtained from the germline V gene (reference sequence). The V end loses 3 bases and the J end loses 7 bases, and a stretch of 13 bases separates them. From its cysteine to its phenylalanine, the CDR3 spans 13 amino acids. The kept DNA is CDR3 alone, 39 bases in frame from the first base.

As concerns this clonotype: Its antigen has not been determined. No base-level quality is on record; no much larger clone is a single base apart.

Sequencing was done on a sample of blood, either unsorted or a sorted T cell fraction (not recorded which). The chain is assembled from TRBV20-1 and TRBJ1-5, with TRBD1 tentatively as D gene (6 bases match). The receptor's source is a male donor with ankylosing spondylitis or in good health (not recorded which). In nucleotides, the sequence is TGCAGTGCTAGTCCGGGAGGGGGGCAGCCCCAGCATTTT. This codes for CSASPGGGQPQHF.